The sequence of this TCR beta chain was determined in a study of blood T cell repertoires in COVID-19. Some clones are missing from TCRdb's copy, which holds only in-frame ones; the method was immunoSEQ multiplex PCR. The table has roughly 250,000 clones, more than 85% seen once; the top ten hold about 0.8%. The CDR3 runs 14 residues. V was pared by 4 bases and J by 7 bases, with 6 bases of the junction left unmatched. Germline values: CDR1 MDHEN, CDR2 SYDVKM. The chain carries TRBV28 and TRBJ2-7, with 11 bases matching TRBD2. This TCR was recovered from a man in his thirties or forties with acute or convalescent COVID-19. The specimen sequenced was peripheral blood. CDR3: CASSSLAGGEEQYF. The CDR3 DNA reads as TGTGCCAGCAGTTCTCTAGCGGGAGGTGAGGAGCAGTACTTC.